The 14 T cell receptor beta chains in this list originate from one sample, sequenced in a study of OX40 agonist ivuxolimab in advanced cancers. The library was generated by the immunoSEQ multiplex PCR assay. TCRdb limited this immuneACCESS table to in-frame rearrangements with V and J called. A share of clones is missing; checked studies link under half to unresolved V genes, and the rest is unexplained. Within this sample are roughly 86,000 clones, with 70% to 90% of them counted one time only. The ten largest clones take up 6.5% to 9% of the sample. The sample consisted of CD4+ or CD8+ T cells sorted from blood, taken in a trial of the OX40 agonist ivuxolimab. The receptors here all came from an adult with an advanced solid tumor such as melanoma, head and neck, liver or kidney cancer.

The genes are TRBV14 and TRBJ1-2; D is uncertain. Germline V gene data show CDR1 as SGHDN and CDR2 as FVKESK. Trimming pared 0 bases from V and 8 bases from J, leaving 10 bases between. This CDR3 is built from 13 residues. The DNA of the CDR3 is TGTGCCAGCAGCCAAGATTCAGGAAGGGGCTACACCTTC. It yields the protein CASSQDSGRGYTF.

The gene calls are TRBV27 and TRBJ2-1; D remains ambiguous. Between the trimmed V and J ends, which lost 5 bases and 3 bases, there was a span of 8 bases. Germline-derived CDR1 and CDR2 are MNHEY and SMNVEV (reference sequence). The CDR3 length is 13 residues. CDR3: CASSDTVYNEQFF. The CDR3 coding sequence is TGTGCCAGCAGTGACACAGTCTACAATGAGCAGTTCTTC.

The V gene is TRBV14, the J gene TRBJ2-3; D is undetermined. CDR1 SGHDN and CDR2 FVKESK come from the germline V gene. The V and J ends lost 0 bases and 6 bases respectively, with 16 bases between them. CDR3 length: 16 residues. CDR3 loop: CASSQDEWNRGDTQYF. CDR3 DNA: TGTGCCAGCAGCCAAGATGAATGGAACCGTGGGGATACGCAGTATTTT.

The CDR3 DNA follows: TGTGCCAGCAGTCCAATGACTCCTTTAATGTTCTTC. Translated, it gives CASSPMTPLMFF. The chain has TRBV28 and TRBJ2-1; D uncertain. V lost 5 bases, J lost 15 bases, and 17 bases lay in between. The CDR3 runs 12 residues. Germline V lookup: CDR1 MDHEN, CDR2 SYDVKM.

The chain uses TRBV6-5 and TRBJ1-5; 7 positions match TRBD1. The V segment lost 6 bases and the J segment 3 bases; nucleotides outside the gene matches: 2. The CDR3 runs 13 residues. Germline values: CDR1 MNHEY, CDR2 SVGAGI. CDR3 coding DNA: TGTGCCAGCAGAGACAGGGACAATCAGCCCCAGCATTTT. Protein product: CASRDRDNQPQHF.

The chain recombines TRBV18 with TRBJ2-7; weak D call: TRBD1 (6 bases). The CDR3 sequence is 15 residues long. The V gene lost 2 bases and the J gene lost 0 bases, with 11 bases spanning the gap. Germline loops: CDR1 KGHSH, CDR2 LQKENI. This CDR3 is CASSPYDRSSYEQYF. DNA for the CDR3: TGTGCCAGCTCACCATATGACAGGAGCTCCTACGAGCAGTACTTC.

The chain joins TRBV5-1 to TRBJ2-1; the D gene is possibly TRBD2 (6 bases). Germline V gene sequence: CDR1 SGHRS, CDR2 YFSETQ. V was cut by 2 bases and J by 4 bases, with 10 bases left in between. The CDR3 runs to 14 residues. This CDR3 is CASSFSGPYNEQFF. The CDR3 coding sequence is TGCGCCAGCAGCTTTAGCGGTCCTTACAATGAGCAGTTCTTC. Using reference TRBV5-1 and TRBJ2-1 for the parts outside the CDR3, the full variable domain is KAGVTQTPRYLIKTRGQQVTLSCSPISGHRSVSWYQQTPGQGLQFLFEYFSETQRNKGNFPGRFSGRQFSNSRSEMNVSTLELGDSALYLCASSFSGPYNEQFFGPGTRLTVL.

CDR3 sequence: CASSLRQGKYTDTQYF. CDR3 DNA sequence: TGTGCCAGCAGTCTCCGACAGGGGAAATACACAGATACGCAGTATTTT. V gene TRBV27 combines with J gene TRBJ2-3, with 8 bases aligning to TRBD1. The CDR3 totals 16 residues. The germline V gene encodes CDR1 MNHEY and CDR2 SMNVEV (reference sequence). With V trimmed by 5 bases and J by 2 bases, 9 bases remained unmatched.

The chain combines TRBV6-1 with TRBJ2-7; 10 positions agree with TRBD1. This CDR3 is built from 17 residues. Looked up from germline, CDR1 is MNHNS and CDR2 is SASEGT. The junction had 12 bases not matched to a gene; V was cut back by 4 bases and J by 3 bases. The CDR3 coding sequence is TGTGCCAGCAGTGTGAATACAGGGACAGGGGCTGGCTACGAGCAGTACTTC. This sequence encodes CASSVNTGTGAGYEQYF.

The chain recombines TRBV27 with TRBJ2-7, with D hard to call. CDR1 MNHEY and CDR2 SMNVEV come from the germline V gene (reference sequence). This CDR3 has 13 residues. Trimming left V 4 bases short and J 2 bases short, with 9 bases between. The CDR3 is CASSSPLAYEQYF. The CDR3 DNA is TGTGCCAGCAGTTCCCCTTTAGCCTACGAGCAGTACTTC.

The CDR3 region is CASSVGGPSYEQYF. CDR3 DNA: TGTGCCAGCAGTGTCGGGGGGCCCTCCTACGAGCAGTACTTC. The chain employs TRBV2 and TRBJ2-7; the D gene is possibly TRBD2 (7 bases). Per the germline V gene, CDR1 is SNHLY and CDR2 is FYNNEI. The CDR3 extends over 14 amino acids. Trimming shortened V by 4 bases and J by 0 bases, and 10 bases separated the two germline ends.

This clone appeared once. The chain joins TRBV20-1 to TRBJ2-7; D gene ambiguous. Germline V gene data show CDR1 as DFQATT and CDR2 as SNEGSKA (reference sequence). This CDR3 has 10 residues. The V and J ends lost 6 bases and 1 base respectively, with 4 bases between them. The CDR3 sequence: CSAASYEQYF. CDR3 in DNA: TGCAGTGCCGCGTCCTACGAGCAGTACTTC.

This clone was observed a few times. The genes are TRBV28 and TRBJ1-1, with 7 bases identical to TRBD1. The CDR3 extends over 14 amino acids. V lost 6 bases and J lost 5; bases outside the gene matches: 9. Germline V CDR1 and CDR2: MDHEN, SYDVKM. CDR3 bases: TGTGCCAGCAGGACGGGACAGCGAGGAACTGAAGCTTTCTTT. Its protein is CASRTGQRGTEAFF.

The chain recombines TRBV6-5 with TRBJ2-3; 8 positions agree with TRBD2. Germline CDR1 reads MNHEY; CDR2 reads SVGAGI. V trimming: 3 bases; J trimming: 8 bases; junction bases outside the gene matches: 10. This CDR3 spans 15 amino acids. In DNA, the CDR3 is TGTGCCAGCAGTTATATCGGGGGGGTCGGGGGTACGCAGTATTTT. This translates into CASSYIGGVGGTQYF.